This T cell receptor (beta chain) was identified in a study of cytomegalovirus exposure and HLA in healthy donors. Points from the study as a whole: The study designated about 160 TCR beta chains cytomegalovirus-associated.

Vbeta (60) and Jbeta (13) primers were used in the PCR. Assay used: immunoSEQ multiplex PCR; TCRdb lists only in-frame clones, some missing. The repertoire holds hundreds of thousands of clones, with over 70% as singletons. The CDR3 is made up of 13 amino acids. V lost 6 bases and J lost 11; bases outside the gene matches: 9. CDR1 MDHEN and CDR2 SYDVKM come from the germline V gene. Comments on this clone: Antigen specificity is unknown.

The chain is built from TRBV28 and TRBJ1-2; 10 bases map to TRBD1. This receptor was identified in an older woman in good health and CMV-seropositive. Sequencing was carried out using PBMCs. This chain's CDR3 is CASRTGQGMGYTF. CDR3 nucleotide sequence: TGTGCCAGCAGAACGGGACAGGGGATGGGGTACACCTTC.